This T cell receptor (beta chain) is from a study of blood T cells in healthy people across ages. Study background: The capture of about one barcoded beta molecule per two T cells was achieved by template switching.

Per the germline V gene, CDR1 is MNHEY and CDR2 is SVGEGT. This CDR3 comprises 14 residues. After removal of 5 bases from V and 5 bases from J, the junction contained 8 bases not matched to a gene. Points on this clonotype: Its antigen is currently unknown.

Points from the study as a whole: Versus aged donors, long-lived donors had higher diversity and more naive CD4+ cells. Strong correlation existed between TCR beta diversity and naive T cell percentage. Unknown CMV status may confound age-related changes in expanded clones.

A J-beta primer mix and a sample-barcoded 5' primer were used in a second PCR of roughly 7 to 12 cycles. Each CDR3 protein is one row after TCRdb ran MiXCR on the 5' RACE reads. The table lists a few hundred thousand distinct CDR3 sequences, more than 45% of them singletons. The rearrangement links TRBV6-2 or TRBV6-3 to TRBJ2-7; 8 bases align to TRBD1. This receptor was taken from a man aged 60 to 69 in good health. Sequencing was done on a sample of blood. The CDR3 reads CASSAWTGSHEQYF. CDR3 coding DNA: TGTGCCAGCAGTGCCTGGACAGGGAGCCACGAGCAGTACTTC.